Each of the 13 T cell receptor beta chains below was sequenced from the same sample in a study of Graves' ophthalmopathy and Graves' hyperthyroidism. From RNA, the CDR3 regions of TCR beta chains were amplified and sequenced. After a first-round RT-PCR with HTBI primers, a second-round multiplex PCR was run. TCRdb ran MiXCR on the multiplex PCR reads and lists one entry per CDR3 protein. The sample has 650,000 to 900,000 distinct CDR3 sequences; roughly 40% are singletons. Sample: peripheral blood. The receptors here all came from an adult man with Graves' ophthalmopathy.

V and J are TRBV25-1 and TRBJ2-7; either TRBD1 or TRBD2 may fit D (5 bases each). Germline-derived CDR1 and CDR2 are MGHDK and SYGVNS. CDR3 length: 14 residues. The V and J ends lost 5 bases and 2 bases respectively, with 13 bases between them. The CDR3 loop is CASSWVGTPYEQYF. The CDR3 bases are TGTGCCAGCAGTTGGGTAGGGACGCCCTACGAGCAGTACTTC.

This clonotype was observed a few times. The rearrangement joins TRBV5-6 to TRBJ2-2, with a tentative D call TRBD2 (6 bases). V lost 2 bases and J 7 bases, leaving 15 bases between the germline ends. CDR3 size: 15 residues. The germline CDR1 and CDR2 sequences are SGHDT and YYEEEE. The chain's CDR3 is CASSFVPGSSGELFF. As DNA, the CDR3 is TGTGCCAGCAGCTTCGTACCCGGGAGCAGCGGGGAGCTGTTTTTT.

A note on this clonotype: A much bigger clone sits one base away, suggesting this may be a read error. CDR3 in DNA: TGTGCCAGCAGGACAGGGGGACACGAGCAGTACGTC. This encodes CASRTGGHEQYV. V is TRBV7-2 and J is TRBJ2-7, with 9 bases fitting TRBD1. The J segment lost 5 bases and the V segment lost 6 bases, leaving 2 bases of the junction unmatched. The CDR3 is made up of 12 amino acids. Germline lookup yields CDR1 SGHTA and CDR2 FQGNSA.

J is TRBJ2-2 and V is TRBV9; 9 positions match TRBD1. J was trimmed by 1 base and V by 4 bases; bases with no gene match: 5. Per germline, CDR1 SGDLS and CDR2 YYNGEE. The CDR3 is 16 residues long. CDR3 amino acids: CASSQRQGVNTGELFF. CDR3 sequence (DNA): TGTGCCAGCAGCCAACGACAGGGGGTGAACACCGGGGAGCTGTTTTTT.

This clonotype was seen a few times. The CDR3 DNA follows: TGTGCCAGCAGGTCCGGGCAGGTGGGCACCGGGGAGCTGTTTTTT. Translation: CASRSGQVGTGELFF. The chain couples TRBV7-9 to TRBJ2-2; D uncertain. The CDR3 covers 15 residues. The V gene's germline CDR1 is SEHNR and CDR2 FQNEAQ (reference sequence). V was pared by 6 bases and J by 4 bases, with 15 bases between.

This clonotype was recorded at least ten times. The J gene is TRBJ2-5, the V gene TRBV29-1; D may be TRBD1 (7 bases). The CDR3 loop spans 15 amino acids. Per germline, CDR1 SQVTM and CDR2 ANQGSEA. V lost 0 bases and J lost 4, with 15 bases in between. CDR3 residues: CSVEEPAGGGETQYF. In DNA, the CDR3 is TGCAGCGTTGAAGAACCGGCAGGGGGAGGAGAGACCCAGTACTTC.

The table lists this clonotype with a few counts. The rearrangement links TRBV5-1 to TRBJ1-5; tentatively, D is TRBD1 (6 bases). This CDR3 contains 16 residues. V was trimmed by 0 bases and J by 4 bases, leaving 14 bases between them. Looked up from germline, CDR1 is SGHRS and CDR2 is YFSETQ. This CDR3 reads CASSLGGHPGNQPQHF. CDR3 nucleotides: TGCGCCAGCAGCTTGGGGGGACACCCAGGGAATCAGCCCCAGCATTTT.

There are a few counts of this clonotype. The V gene is TRBV19, the J gene TRBJ2-7; 8 bases agree with TRBD1. There are 15 residues in the CDR3. Germline assignment: CDR1 LNHDA and CDR2 SQIVND (reference sequence). The V segment lost 8 bases and the J segment 7 bases; nucleotides outside the gene matches: 16. CDR3 in DNA: TGTGCCAGTGCCGGAGGGAGGACAGGGTCAAGGGAGCAGTACTTC. Translated, it gives CASAGGRTGSREQYF.

The count of this clonotype is one. This chain connects TRBV15 to TRBJ2-3, with D possibly being TRBD1 or TRBD2 (5 bases each). The CDR3 spans 16 residues. Germline CDR1 reads LNHNV; CDR2 reads YYDKDF (reference sequence). V lost 4 bases, J lost 6 bases, and 20 bases lay in between. CDR3 in DNA: TGTGCCACCAGCAATCCCGGGGACGCTGCATATGATACGCAGTATTTT. Residues: CATSNPGDAAYDTQYF.

This chain uses TRBV7-3 with TRBJ2-5, with D perhaps matching TRBD1 or TRBD2 (5 bases each). The J call could be wrong; TRBJ2-1 is a better fit for the DNA end. Germline assignment: CDR1 SGHTA and CDR2 FQGTGA. The CDR3 extends over 11 amino acids. The CDR3 sequence is CASSRGPEQFF. In DNA form, the CDR3 reads TGTGCCAGCAGCCGGGGACCCGAGCAGTTCTTC.

This clonotype has ten or more counts. The chain is built from TRBV15 and TRBJ1-2; possibly TRBD1 for D (6 bases). The germline CDR1 and CDR2 sequences are LNHNV and YYDKDF (reference sequence). The ends were cut back, 1 base at V and 4 bases at J, with 13 bases in the middle. This CDR3 contains 15 residues. The CDR3 DNA is TGTGCCACCAGCAGAGTGGCGACAGGATCCTATGGCTACACCTTC. Amino acids: CATSRVATGSYGYTF.

This clonotype has only a few counts. The chain combines TRBV4-3 with TRBJ2-7; TRBD2 is a possible D gene (5 bases). V was clipped by 1 base and J by 4 bases, with 14 bases between them. CDR3 length equals 15 residues. CDR1 is LGHNA, CDR2 YSLEER, per germline. This CDR3 reads CASSQVRGQTYEQYF. Here the CDR3 DNA reads TGCGCCAGCAGCCAAGTTCGAGGGCAGACTTACGAGCAGTACTTC.

This chain uses TRBV11-1 with TRBJ2-7, with 7 positions matching TRBD1. This CDR3 region has 19 residues. Trimming at V came to 3 bases and at J to 4 bases, leaving 21 bases not matched to a gene. Germline V gene sequence: CDR1 SGHAT, CDR2 FQDESV (reference sequence). CDR3 sequence reads: CASSFVPHDRVLRTYEQYF. CDR3 nucleotide sequence: TGTGCCAGCAGCTTCGTACCACACGACAGGGTTTTAAGAACTTACGAGCAGTACTTC.